Below are 25 T cell receptor beta chains sequenced from a single sample in a study of blood T cell repertoires in COVID-19. Repertoires were generated with immunoSEQ multiplex PCR, while TCRdb's copy carries only in-frame clones and drops some. The sample shows about 190,000 clones, 75% to 90% of them seen only once. The sample consisted of peripheral blood. The source is a man between 60 and 75 years old with acute or convalescent COVID-19.

This clone came up once. The gene calls are TRBV24-1 and TRBJ2-1; the match to TRBD1 covers 7 bases. The trim removed 0 bases at V and 2 bases at J, leaving 6 bases unmatched. The CDR3 length is 17 residues. Germline V gene sequence: CDR1 KGHDR, CDR2 SFDVKD. The CDR3 loop is CATSDLVGTAPYNEQFF. As DNA, the CDR3 is TGTGCCACCAGTGATTTGGTAGGGACAGCTCCCTACAATGAGCAGTTCTTC.

The J gene is TRBJ2-7, the V gene TRBV5-4, with a possible D match to TRBD2 (5 bases). The germline V gene encodes CDR1 SGHNT and CDR2 YYREEE (reference sequence). The V and J ends lost 3 bases and 0 bases respectively, with 10 bases between them. This CDR3 has 14 amino acids. The CDR3 loop reads CASSSLGSSYEQYF. The CDR3 DNA reads as TGTGCCAGCAGCTCCCTTGGGAGCTCCTACGAGCAGTACTTC.

The J gene is TRBJ2-6, the V gene TRBV7-8, with TRBD2 identical over 10 bases. J was trimmed by 2 bases and V by 4 bases; bases with no gene match: 2. Germline CDR1 and CDR2: SGHVS and FQNEAQ. The CDR3 has 16 residues. The DNA of the CDR3 is TGTGCCAGCAGCTCCGGGACTAGCGCTGGGGCCAACGTCCTGACTTTC. Encoded protein: CASSSGTSAGANVLTF.

This clone was detected only once. The chain carries TRBV7-8 and TRBJ2-1; D is possibly TRBD2 (6 bases). Germline-derived CDR1 and CDR2 are SGHVS and FQNEAQ. V shed 2 bases and J shed 5 bases, with 16 bases lying between them. The CDR3 runs to 16 residues. CDR3 nucleotides: TGTGCCAGCAGCTTAAGCGGGCTGCTAGCAAACAATGAGCAGTTCTTC. It specifies CASSLSGLLANNEQFF.

The chain carries TRBV18 and TRBJ1-5; possibly TRBD1 for D (6 bases). Germline-derived CDR1 and CDR2 are KGHSH and LQKENI. This CDR3 is built from 17 residues. V lost 4 bases and J lost 0, with 16 bases in between. The CDR3 sequence is CASSQVSGVHSNQPQHF. The DNA of the CDR3 is TGTGCCAGCTCACAAGTTTCAGGGGTTCATAGCAATCAGCCCCAGCATTTT.

The gene calls are TRBV6-5 and TRBJ1-5; D unresolved. The V gene's germline CDR1 is MNHEY and CDR2 SVGAGI. The CDR3 totals 14 residues. With 0 bases removed from V and 9 bases from J, the gap between germline ends came to 12 bases. CDR3 amino acids: CASSYSEGGRPQHF. The CDR3 nucleotides read TGTGCCAGCAGTTACTCTGAGGGTGGGCGGCCCCAGCATTTT.

The rearrangement joins TRBV5-4 to TRBJ1-3; 10 positions match TRBD1. The CDR3 is made up of 16 amino acids. V dropped 4 bases and J dropped 3; count of bases not matched to a gene: 7. CDR1 is SGHNT, CDR2 YYREEE, per germline (reference sequence). The CDR3 here is CASSTGTGASGNTIYF. The CDR3 DNA reads as TGTGCCAGCAGCACGGGGACAGGGGCAAGTGGAAACACCATATATTTT. The full variable domain, with the rest looked up from reference TRBV5-4 and TRBJ1-3, is ETGVTQSPTHLIKTRGQQVTLRCSSQSGHNTVSWYQQALGQGPQFIFQYYREEENGRGNFPPRFSGLQFPNYSSELNVNALELDDSALYLCASSTGTGASGNTIYFGEGSWLTVV.

The V call is TRBV4-3, the J call TRBJ2-5; D not certain. The CDR3 totals 14 residues. V gave up 4 bases and J gave up 4 bases, with 13 bases separating them. The V gene's germline CDR1 is LGHNA and CDR2 YSLEER. Here the CDR3 DNA reads TGCGCCAGCAGCCCTAGTTGGAGTGGAGAGACCCAGTACTTC. Translated, it gives CASSPSWSGETQYF.

V and J are TRBV3-1 (or the pseudogene TRBV3-2) and TRBJ1-5; D is perhaps TRBD1 (6 bases). V shed 10 bases and J shed 4 bases, with 17 bases lying between them. The length of the CDR3 is 14 residues. The germline V gene has CDR1 LGHDT and CDR2 YNNKEL (reference sequence). CDR3 loop: CANPGGGPNQPQHF. The CDR3 DNA is TGTGCCAACCCCGGGGGGGGGCCGAATCAGCCCCAGCATTTT.

The genes are TRBV6-2 or TRBV6-3 and TRBJ1-1; 7 nucleotides line up with TRBD1. The CDR3 is 16 residues long. Germline CDR1 MNHEY, CDR2 SVGEGT. The J segment lost 1 base and the V segment lost 3 bases, leaving 8 bases of the junction unmatched. CDR3 in DNA: TGTGCCAGCAGTTATTCAATGGGACAGAAGAACACTGAAGCTTTCTTT. It translates to CASSYSMGQKNTEAFF.

The chain recombines TRBV30 with TRBJ2-5, with D possibly matching TRBD2 (7 bases). The length of the CDR3 is 13 residues. Germline CDR1 GTSNPN, CDR2 SVGIG (reference sequence). Trimming took 2 bases from V and 5 from J, leaving 12 bases between them. The chain's CDR3 is CAWSLGGGETQYF. Here the CDR3 DNA reads TGTGCCTGGAGTTTGGGAGGGGGGGAGACCCAGTACTTC.

The V and J genes are TRBV7-2 and TRBJ2-1; possibly TRBD1 for D (6 bases). Germline V gene sequence: CDR1 SGHTA, CDR2 FQGNSA. The V and J ends lost 2 bases and 4 bases respectively, with 18 bases between them. There are 17 residues in the CDR3. DNA of the CDR3: TGTGCCAGCAGCTTACGTGGGGGCCCCTCTCTATACAATGAGCAGTTCTTC. Translated, it gives CASSLRGGPSLYNEQFF.

This clone was recorded only once. This rearrangement joins TRBV7-8 to TRBJ1-2; no definite D call. There are 14 residues in the CDR3. Germline assignment: CDR1 SGHVS and CDR2 FQNEAQ. V was clipped by 5 bases and J by 1 base, with 11 bases between them. The CDR3 spells CASSPLLSNYGYTF. CDR3 sequence (DNA): TGTGCCAGCAGCCCCCTTCTGAGTAACTATGGCTACACCTTC.

This clone has just one count. V gene TRBV2 combines with J gene TRBJ2-6, with D uncertain. The CDR3 spans 16 residues. Trimming shortened V by 3 bases and J by 1 base, and 10 bases separated the two germline ends. Germline V CDR1 and CDR2: SNHLY, FYNNEI. DNA for the CDR3: TGTGCCAGCAGTGACAGGCAGGTTTCTGGGGCCAACGTCCTGACTTTC. This encodes CASSDRQVSGANVLTF.

The rearrangement joins TRBV6-6 to TRBJ2-3; 8 nucleotides match TRBD1. V shed 6 bases and J 7 bases; nucleotides not matched to a gene: 6. Germline V gene data show CDR1 as MNHNY and CDR2 as SVGAGI (reference sequence). The CDR3 has 13 amino acids. The CDR3 region has the DNA TGTGCCAGCAGGTCGACAGGGGCAAATACGCAGTATTTT. Translating it yields CASRSTGANTQYF.

The V gene is TRBV4-1, the J gene TRBJ2-7, with 7 bases matching TRBD2. The CDR3 has 14 residues. The V gene end was trimmed by 5 bases and the J gene end by 5 bases; junction bases not matched to a gene: 9. In germline, CDR1 is MGHRA, CDR2 YSYEKL. As DNA, the CDR3 is TGCGCCAGCAGCAAGAGTAATCTAGCGGACGAGCAGTACTTC. Its translation is CASSKSNLADEQYF.

This clone was seen more than once but under ten times. The CDR3, as DNA: TGTGCCACCAGTGATACCGGGACAGGTCGTCAGCCCCAGCATTTT. Its protein product is CATSDTGTGRQPQHF. The chain carries TRBV24-1 and TRBJ1-5, with 8 bases fitting TRBD1. CDR3 length: 15 residues. Germline V gene sequence: CDR1 KGHDR, CDR2 SFDVKD. The ends lost 3 bases at V and 6 bases at J; junction bases unmatched: 6.

In DNA, the CDR3 is TGTGCCAGCAGCCAAGTGGGCAGGGGACGCGGCACAGATACGCAGTATTTT. Amino acid sequence: CASSQVGRGRGTDTQYF. The chain combines TRBV14 with TRBJ2-3, with D possibly matching TRBD1 (6 bases). The CDR3 sequence is 17 residues long. Trimming stripped 1 base from V and 1 base from J, with 15 bases between. Germline V gene data show CDR1 as SGHDN and CDR2 as FVKESK.

This sequence joins TRBV27 and TRBJ1-2; D might be TRBD1 (5 bases). Germline loops: CDR1 MNHEY, CDR2 SMNVEV (reference sequence). The V end was cut by 5 bases, the J end by 4 bases, with 14 bases between. The CDR3 runs to 14 residues. CDR3 in amino acids: CASSPQGRVYGYTF. DNA of the CDR3: TGTGCCAGCAGTCCGCAGGGAAGGGTCTATGGCTACACCTTC.

The V gene is TRBV6-5, the J gene TRBJ2-2, with 9 bases identical to TRBD2. J was trimmed by 2 bases and V by 5 bases; bases with no gene match: 3. This CDR3 contains 15 residues. The germline CDR1 and CDR2 sequences are MNHEY and SVGAGI. CDR3 amino acids: CASSLAGINTGELFF. The DNA for the CDR3 is TGTGCCAGCAGTCTAGCGGGGATTAACACCGGGGAGCTGTTTTTT.

Notes on this clone: The same CDR3 also results from other DNA sequences found in this sample. The chain is built from TRBV12-3 or TRBV12-4 and TRBJ1-2; D unresolved. The CDR3 has 11 residues. V was shortened by 8 bases and J by 4 bases, with 8 bases between the two germline ends. The CDR3: CASSPGYGYTF. The CDR3 nucleotides are TGTGCCAGCTCCCCCGGCTATGGCTACACCTTC.

This chain uses TRBV4-1 with TRBJ1-1; D not certain. Germline V lookup: CDR1 MGHRA, CDR2 YSYEKL. V was clipped by 2 bases and J by 5 bases, with 12 bases between them. This CDR3 region has 14 residues. The CDR3 sequence: CASSQPTGETEAFF. For the CDR3, the DNA is TGCGCCAGCAGCCAACCAACCGGGGAGACTGAAGCTTTCTTT.

The rearrangement links TRBV30 to TRBJ1-5; 10 bases are a match to TRBD1. The germline V gene encodes CDR1 GTSNPN and CDR2 SVGIG (reference sequence). Losses at the gene ends were 2 bases for V and 5 bases for J; bases not matched to a gene: 6. CDR3 length: 15 amino acids. The CDR3 DNA reads TGTGCCTGGAGTACAGACAGGGGGCGGGATCAGCCCCAGCATTTT. Residues: CAWSTDRGRDQPQHF.

For the CDR3, the DNA is TGTGCCAGCAGTTACTCAAGACTGATGAACACTGAAGCTTTCTTT. Amino acid sequence: CASSYSRLMNTEAFF. The chain couples TRBV6-5 to TRBJ1-1; no firm D call. Germline-derived CDR1 and CDR2 are MNHEY and SVGAGI. With 0 bases removed from V and 0 bases from J, the gap between germline ends came to 8 bases. The CDR3 is made up of 15 amino acids.

The chain recombines TRBV9 with TRBJ1-1, with 7 nucleotides matching TRBD1. J gave up 3 bases and V 4 bases, and 9 bases lay outside the gene matches. The germline CDR1 and CDR2 sequences are SGDLS and YYNGEE. The CDR3 sequence is 15 residues long. CDR3 amino acids: CASSTHRGWDTEAFF. Written as DNA, the CDR3 is TGTGCCAGCAGCACCCACAGGGGTTGGGACACTGAAGCTTTCTTT.